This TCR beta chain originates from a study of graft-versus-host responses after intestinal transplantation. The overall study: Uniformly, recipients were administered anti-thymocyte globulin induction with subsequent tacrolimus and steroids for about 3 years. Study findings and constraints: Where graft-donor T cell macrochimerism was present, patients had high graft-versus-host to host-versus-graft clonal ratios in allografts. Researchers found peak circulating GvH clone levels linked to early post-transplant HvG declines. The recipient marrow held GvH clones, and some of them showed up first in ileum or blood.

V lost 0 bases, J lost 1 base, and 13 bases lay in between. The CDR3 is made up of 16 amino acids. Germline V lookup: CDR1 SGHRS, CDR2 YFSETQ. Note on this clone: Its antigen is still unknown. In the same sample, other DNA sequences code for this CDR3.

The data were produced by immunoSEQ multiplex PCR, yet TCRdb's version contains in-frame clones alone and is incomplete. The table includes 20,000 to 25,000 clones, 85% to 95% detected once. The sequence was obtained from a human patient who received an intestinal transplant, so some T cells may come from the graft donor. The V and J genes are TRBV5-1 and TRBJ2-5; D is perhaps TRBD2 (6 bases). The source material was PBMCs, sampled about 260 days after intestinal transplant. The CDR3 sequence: CASSLASSVPQETQYF. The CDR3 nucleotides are TGCGCCAGCAGCTTGGCATCTAGCGTTCCCCAAGAGACCCAGTACTTC. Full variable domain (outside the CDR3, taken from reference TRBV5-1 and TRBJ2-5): KAGVTQTPRYLIKTRGQQVTLSCSPISGHRSVSWYQQTPGQGLQFLFEYFSETQRNKGNFPGRFSGRQFSNSRSEMNVSTLELGDSALYLCASSLASSVPQETQYFGPGTRLLVL.